This T cell receptor beta chain stems from a study of cytomegalovirus exposure and HLA in healthy donors. Findings and caveats of the study: Later analysis associated a missense DCLRE1C variant with TCR beta V- and J-gene trimming.

Use of 60 Vbeta and 13 Jbeta primers characterized the PCR. The assay was immunoSEQ multiplex PCR, and TCRdb's table has in-frame clones only and misses some. The sample holds over 150,000 clones, over 65% seen once. Trimming removed 4 bases at V and 2 bases at J, with 12 bases between. The CDR3 runs 14 residues. CDR1 is SGHTA, CDR2 FQGNSA, per germline. Turning to this clone: Its antigen is unidentified. The identical CDR3 is also encoded by other nucleotide sequences in the sample.

This receptor was taken from a woman aged 25 to 39 in good health and CMV-seronegative. The sample taken for sequencing was PBMCs. The chain recombines TRBV7-2 with TRBJ2-7, with a weak D call TRBD2 (6 bases). CDR3 residues: CASSSAGTTYEQYF. CDR3 sequence (DNA): TGTGCCAGCAGCTCGGCGGGAACAACCTACGAGCAGTACTTC.